This T cell receptor beta chain was profiled in a study of blood T cell repertoires in COVID-19. Study at large: Donors in the United States, Italy and Spain gave samples during acute or convalescent COVID-19. Nucleic acid was either cDNA or gDNA, and it came from T cells, B-cell-depleted T cells, or PBMCs.

The CDR3 runs to 17 residues. Germline V gene lookup returns CDR1 MNHEY and CDR2 SMNVEV (reference sequence). The V end was cut by 5 bases, the J end by 0 bases, with 20 bases between. This clone was seen a single time. In the study's own analysis: Amplification of reference gene primers was used by the study to estimate nucleated cell counts. TCRdb keeps only in-frame clones here, not all; method: immunoSEQ multiplex PCR. V, J and clone size are those of that table, while D and trimming were read from the DNA. This table holds over 130,000 clones, 80% to 90% found once. Input material: peripheral blood. The clonotype comes from a man between 70 and 80 years old with acute or convalescent COVID-19. V and J are TRBV27 and TRBJ2-7; a weak D match, TRBD1 (6 bases). CDR3 in DNA: TGTGCCAGCAGTCCCCGGGGAATCGGGACACTCTCCTACGAGCAGTACTTC. Amino acid sequence: CASSPRGIGTLSYEQYF.